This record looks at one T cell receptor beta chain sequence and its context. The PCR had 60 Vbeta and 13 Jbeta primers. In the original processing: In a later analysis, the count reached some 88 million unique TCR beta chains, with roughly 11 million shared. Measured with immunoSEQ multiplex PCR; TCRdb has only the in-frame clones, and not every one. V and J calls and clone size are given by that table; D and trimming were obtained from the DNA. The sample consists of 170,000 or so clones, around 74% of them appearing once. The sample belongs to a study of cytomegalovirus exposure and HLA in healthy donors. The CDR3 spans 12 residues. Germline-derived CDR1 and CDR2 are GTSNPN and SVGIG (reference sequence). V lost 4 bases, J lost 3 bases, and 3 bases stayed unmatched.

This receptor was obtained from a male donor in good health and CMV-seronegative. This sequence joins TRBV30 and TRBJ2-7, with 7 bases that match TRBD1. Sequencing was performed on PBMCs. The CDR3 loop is CAWIGDSYEQYF. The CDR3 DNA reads TGTGCCTGGATCGGGGACAGCTACGAGCAGTACTTC.